A single sample gave rise to the 17 T cell receptor beta chains below, sequenced in a study of cytomegalovirus exposure and HLA in healthy donors. Primers: 60 Vbeta forward and 13 Jbeta reverse. Profiling relied on immunoSEQ multiplex PCR, and the TCRdb table lists in-frame clones only, not all of them. The sample lists about 240,000 clones, around 80% seen once, with roughly 5% in the top ten. What was sequenced was PBMCs. Receptors originate from a woman in her 40s in good health and CMV-seropositive.

The chain combines TRBV21-1 with TRBJ2-7; the DNA was not used to check the table's D call, TRBD1. TRBV21-1 is annotated as a pseudogene. The CDR3 totals 16 residues. CDR3 loop: CASSKEERDRGFEQYF. The CDR3 DNA reads as TGTGCCAGCAGCAAAGAGGAACGGGACAGGGGGTTCGAGCAGTACTTC.

The rearrangement joins TRBV12-5 to TRBJ2-5; 8 bases match TRBD2. V lost 6 bases, J lost 7 bases, and 16 bases stayed unmatched. CDR3 length: 16 amino acids. The germline gives CDR1 LGHNT, CDR2 FRNRAP. CDR3 sequence: CASGLLSGSIGGTQYF. DNA of the CDR3: TGTGCTAGTGGCCTCCTCAGCGGGAGTATCGGCGGGACCCAGTACTTC.

In this sample, this clone turned up a few times. V usage is TRBV7-9 and J usage is TRBJ2-1, with 8 bases that match TRBD2. The CDR3 is 15 residues long. Per the germline V gene, CDR1 is SEHNR and CDR2 is FQNEAQ (reference sequence). Trimming removed 6 bases from V and 7 bases from J; junction bases left unmatched: 11. CDR3 region: CASSPPGLGTNEQFF. CDR3 in DNA: TGTGCCAGCAGTCCCCCGGGACTAGGGACTAATGAGCAGTTCTTC.

The CDR3 spells CASSRGLAGVRGSYNEQFF. CDR3 nucleotide sequence: TGTGCCAGTAGTAGGGGACTAGCGGGAGTCCGGGGCTCCTACAATGAGCAGTTCTTC. The genes are TRBV19 and TRBJ2-1; 14 bases fit TRBD2. Germline trimming cut 4 bases from V and 0 bases from J; bases unmatched to any gene: 8. Per germline, CDR1 LNHDA and CDR2 SQIVND (reference sequence). The CDR3 contains 19 residues.

This chain links TRBV15 with TRBJ1-4, with 12 bases identical to TRBD1. The length of the CDR3 is 17 residues. Germline CDR1 LNHNV, CDR2 YYDKDF (reference sequence). V lost 0 bases to trimming and J lost 7 bases; unmatched junction nucleotides: 6. For the CDR3, the DNA is TGTGCCACCAGCAGAGATCCGGGACAGGGGGCGGGTGAAAAACTGTTTTTT. Its translation is CATSRDPGQGAGEKLFF.

The CDR3 loop is CASNSGTGTYEQYF. The CDR3 DNA is TGTGCCAGCAACTCCGGGACAGGGACCTACGAGCAGTACTTC. The rearrangement joins TRBV5-4 to TRBJ2-7, with TRBD1 matching over 9 bases. This CDR3 region has 14 residues. With 6 bases clipped from V and 2 bases from J, the junction kept 6 bases outside the gene matches. Germline lookup yields CDR1 SGHNT and CDR2 YYREEE (reference sequence).

CDR3 in DNA: TGTGCCAGTAGTACGACAGGGGCCACTGAAGCTTTCTTT. Its translation is CASSTTGATEAFF. V and J are TRBV19 and TRBJ1-1, with 8 positions matching TRBD1. Germline values: CDR1 LNHDA, CDR2 SQIVND (reference sequence). After removal of 4 bases from V and 4 bases from J, the junction contained 2 bases not matched to a gene. The CDR3 covers 13 residues.

This chain uses TRBV7-8 with TRBJ1-5, with TRBD1 as a possible D gene (6 bases). This CDR3 is built from 14 residues. Germline loops: CDR1 SGHVS, CDR2 FQNEAQ. Deletions cut 5 bases from V and 4 bases from J, with 12 bases between. CDR3 nucleotide sequence: TGTGCCAGCAGCCCGGACAGCCTTAATCAGCCCCAGCATTTT. Translated: CASSPDSLNQPQHF.

As to this clone: At one end, the junction sequence differs from germline, possibly due to a read error. The chain couples TRBV30 to TRBJ2-7; 9 positions agree with TRBD1. The CDR3 runs to 16 residues. Germline V gene lookup returns CDR1 GTSNPN and CDR2 SVGIG (reference sequence). In nucleotides, the CDR3 is TGTGCCTGGAATGATATGCCCCTGGGGGACAGGGAAGCGCAGTCCTTC. Amino acids: CAWNDMPLGDREAQSF.

This clone was detected a few times. This chain joins TRBV29-1 and TRBJ2-3; 8 nucleotides match TRBD1. The V gene's germline CDR1 is SQVTM and CDR2 ANQGSEA. The V gene end was trimmed by 4 bases and the J gene end by 0 bases; junction bases not matched to a gene: 6. The length of the CDR3 is 15 residues. CDR3 amino acids: CSVAPRTGSTDTQYF. For the CDR3, the DNA is TGCAGCGTTGCCCCTAGGACAGGGAGCACAGATACGCAGTATTTT.

The V gene is TRBV7-8, the J gene TRBJ2-1; D might be TRBD2 (6 bases). In germline, CDR1 is SGHVS, CDR2 FQNEAQ. The CDR3 runs 16 residues. Trimming removed 4 bases from V and 4 bases from J, with 17 bases in between. Written as DNA, the CDR3 is TGTGCCAGCAGCTCCGGAGGGGTTAACCTTTACAATGAGCAGTTCTTC. Its translation is CASSSGGVNLYNEQFF.

The chain uses TRBV21-1 and TRBJ2-7; the table's D call of TRBD1 was not tested on the DNA. TRBV21-1 corresponds to a pseudogene. This CDR3 has 17 amino acids. The CDR3 region has the DNA TGTGCCAGCAGCAAACTAATTCGAGACAGGGCCGCCTACGAGCAGTACTTC. It yields the protein CASSKLIRDRAAYEQYF.

The rearrangement joins TRBV2 to TRBJ2-7, with 10 bases identical to TRBD2. V trimming: 5 bases; J trimming: 2 bases; junction bases outside the gene matches: 6. Looked up from germline, CDR1 is SNHLY and CDR2 is FYNNEI. The CDR3 is 15 amino acids. In DNA form, the CDR3 reads TGTGCCAGCAGTCCCCGGACTAGCGGCACCTACGAGCAGTACTTC. This translates into CASSPRTSGTYEQYF.

The count of this clone is one. The chain links TRBV18 to TRBJ1-4; D is ambiguous. Germline CDR1 reads KGHSH; CDR2 reads LQKENI. The CDR3 has 17 residues. Trimming removed 3 bases from V and 5 bases from J, with 19 bases in between. The CDR3 coding sequence is TGTGCCAGCTCACCCATTCCCCGGGGTGGAGGGAATGAAAAACTGTTTTTT. This translates into CASSPIPRGGGNEKLFF.

This clone was found once. V gene TRBV19 combines with J gene TRBJ1-5, with D possibly matching TRBD1 (5 bases). Trimming took 8 bases from V and 5 from J, leaving 16 bases between them. Germline V gives CDR1 LNHDA, CDR2 SQIVND (reference sequence). CDR3 length: 14 residues. CDR3 sequence reads: CASQFGRGDQPQHF. Written as DNA, the CDR3 is TGTGCCAGTCAGTTCGGCCGGGGGGATCAGCCCCAGCATTTT.

The chain carries TRBV6-4 and TRBJ2-1; the match to TRBD2 covers 10 bases. Germline trimming cut 2 bases from V and 0 bases from J; bases unmatched to any gene: 10. The CDR3 extends over 19 amino acids. CDR1 MRHNA and CDR2 SNTAGT come from the germline V gene. The CDR3 DNA is TGTGCCAGCAGTGACAGGGCTAGCGGGGGTAGGAGCTCCTACAATGAGCAGTTCTTC. As protein: CASSDRASGGRSSYNEQFF.

This clone has only a few counts. The chain has TRBV14 and TRBJ2-6; D possibly corresponds to TRBD2 (5 bases). Germline V lookup: CDR1 SGHDN, CDR2 FVKESK. The CDR3 consists of 21 residues. The V and J ends lost 0 bases and 4 bases respectively, with 25 bases between them. The CDR3 DNA follows: TGTGCCAGCAGCCAAGATCTTTTTTCCCCGGGGATCAGAACAGGGGCCAACGTCCTGACTTTC. Protein product: CASSQDLFSPGIRTGANVLTF.